Listed here are 18 T cell receptor beta chains from one sample, sequenced in a study of blood T cell repertoires in COVID-19. Libraries were prepared by immunoSEQ multiplex PCR; TCRdb keeps only in-frame clonotypes and omits some of them. This table has around 250,000 clones, almost 85% appearing once. The sample was PBMCs or T cells enriched from blood (not recorded which). These receptors all come from a middle-aged man who had recovered from COVID-19.

CDR3 in DNA: TGTGCCAGTAGTATTGGGCTAGCGGGATATCCCGGGGAGCTGTTTTTT. Protein product: CASSIGLAGYPGELFF. This chain connects TRBV19 to TRBJ2-2, with TRBD2 identical over 9 bases. V trimming: 3 bases; J trimming: 6 bases; junction bases outside the gene matches: 8. The CDR3 extends over 16 amino acids. Per the germline V gene, CDR1 is LNHDA and CDR2 is SQIVND (reference sequence).

The chain carries TRBV5-1 and TRBJ1-2; 10 positions agree with TRBD1. CDR1 is SGHRS and CDR2 is YFSETQ in the germline V gene. V shed 4 bases and J 7 bases; nucleotides not matched to a gene: 16. This CDR3 contains 17 residues. The CDR3 sequence: CASSGFRDRGLLGGYTF. The CDR3 nucleotides read TGCGCCAGCAGCGGCTTCCGGGACAGGGGACTCTTAGGTGGCTACACCTTC.

The CDR3 DNA sequence: TGTGCCAGCAGCCAATCCGGGACAGGGGGAGGCAGCAATCAGCCCCAGCATTTT. Its translation: CASSQSGTGGGSNQPQHF. This sequence joins TRBV3-1 (or the pseudogene TRBV3-2) and TRBJ1-5, with TRBD1 identical over 11 bases. The junction had 7 bases not matched to a gene; V was cut back by 2 bases and J by 1 base. CDR1 is LGHDT and CDR2 is YNNKEL in the germline V gene (reference sequence). This CDR3 is 18 amino acids long.

This chain links TRBV4-1 with TRBJ1-5, with 8 bases aligning to TRBD1. The CDR3 totals 14 residues. Trimming cost V 3 bases and J 11 bases; bases outside gene matches: 9. Germline V CDR1 and CDR2: MGHRA, YSYEKL. The DNA of the CDR3 is TGCGCCAGCAGCCAGGGGACAGGATACCGGGCCCAGCATTTT. This gives the protein CASSQGTGYRAQHF.

For the CDR3, the DNA is TGTGCCAGCAGTTTAACTAGCCGTTGGTACGAGCAGTACTTC. Translation gives CASSLTSRWYEQYF. V gene TRBV28 combines with J gene TRBJ2-7; D is possibly TRBD2 (6 bases). CDR1 and CDR2 (germline): MDHEN, SYDVKM. CDR3 size: 14 residues. V was cut by 2 bases and J by 4 bases, with 12 bases left in between.

This chain uses TRBV27 with TRBJ2-2, with 13 bases identical to TRBD2. The CDR3 spans 17 residues. CDR1 is MNHEY, CDR2 SMNVEV, per germline (reference sequence). V lost 6 bases to trimming and J lost 2 bases; unmatched junction nucleotides: 6. This CDR3 reads CASRYGLAGANTGELFF. In DNA, the CDR3 is TGTGCCAGCAGGTACGGACTAGCGGGAGCAAACACCGGGGAGCTGTTTTTT.

A single count supports this clone. This rearrangement joins TRBV30 to TRBJ1-3; the D is unclear. V was cut by 3 bases and J by 0 bases, with 12 bases left in between. This CDR3 has 15 amino acids. In germline, CDR1 is GTSNPN, CDR2 SVGIG (reference sequence). CDR3 bases: TGTGCCTGGAGCCCGAAACCGAGCTCTGGAAACACCATATATTTT. This gives the protein CAWSPKPSSGNTIYF.

The chain combines TRBV7-8 with TRBJ1-3; D unresolved. This CDR3 contains 14 residues. Between the trimmed V and J ends, which lost 2 bases and 4 bases, there was a span of 9 bases. CDR1 is SGHVS, CDR2 FQNEAQ, per germline. CDR3 protein: CASSLPEAGNTIYF. The DNA of the CDR3 is TGTGCCAGCAGCTTACCGGAGGCCGGAAACACCATATATTTT.

The chain joins TRBV5-1 to TRBJ2-5; 7 nucleotides match TRBD1. Losses at the gene ends were 7 bases for V and 0 bases for J; bases not matched to a gene: 3. This CDR3 region has 13 residues. Looked up from germline, CDR1 is SGHRS and CDR2 is YFSETQ. CDR3 DNA sequence: TGCGCCAGCGAAACAGGGGACCAAGAGACCCAGTACTTC. This encodes CASETGDQETQYF.

V usage is TRBV19 and J usage is TRBJ1-3; 8 positions agree with TRBD1. Germline values: CDR1 LNHDA, CDR2 SQIVND (reference sequence). The CDR3 has 17 amino acids. V gave up 7 bases and J gave up 2 bases; unmatched junction bases: 13. CDR3 DNA sequence: TGTGCCAGTATGCCGGGACAGGAGTTGAAGGCTGGAAACACCATATATTTT. Amino acid sequence: CASMPGQELKAGNTIYF. The full variable domain, with the rest looked up from reference TRBV19 and TRBJ1-3, is DGGITQSPKYLFRKEGQNVTLSCEQNLNHDAMYWYRQDPGQGLRLIYYSQIVNDFQKGDIAEGYSVSREKKESFPLTVTSAQKNPTAFYLCASMPGQELKAGNTIYFGEGSWLTVV.

The chain employs TRBV27 and TRBJ2-7, with 9 positions matching TRBD1. The germline V gene has CDR1 MNHEY and CDR2 SMNVEV (reference sequence). The CDR3 is made up of 14 amino acids. Losses at the gene ends were 5 bases for V and 5 bases for J; bases not matched to a gene: 7. The CDR3 region has the DNA TGTGCCAGCAGTCAATTGGGACAGGGCCACGAGCAGTACTTC. Amino acid sequence: CASSQLGQGHEQYF.

V gene TRBV15 combines with J gene TRBJ1-6; TRBD1 aligns across 7 bases. Germline CDR1 is LNHNV and CDR2 is YYDKDF (reference sequence). J lost 9 bases, V lost 8 bases, and 7 bases had no gene match. The CDR3 is made up of 13 amino acids. The CDR3 spells CATRRGQGSPLHF. The CDR3 DNA reads as TGTGCCACCCGGAGGGGGCAAGGTTCACCCCTCCACTTT.

The rearrangement uses TRBV6-7 and TRBJ2-1; 8 bases agree with TRBD1. TRBV6-7 is annotated as an ORF whose role is uncertain. The CDR3 sequence is 14 residues long. V dropped 2 bases and J dropped 7; count of bases not matched to a gene: 4. The CDR3: CASSYPTGANEQFF. CDR3 DNA: TGTGCCAGCAGTTACCCGACAGGGGCAAATGAGCAGTTCTTC.

The chain combines TRBV23-1 with TRBJ2-3, with a possible D match to TRBD1 (6 bases). TRBV23-1 is an open reading frame whose function is uncertain. V lost 0 bases and J lost 0, with 19 bases in between. This CDR3 has 19 amino acids. The CDR3: CASSQSDSRAKTSTDTQYF. CDR3 nucleotide sequence: TGCGCCAGCAGTCAATCGGACAGCAGAGCTAAAACTAGCACAGATACGCAGTATTTT.

The chain uses TRBV5-1 and TRBJ1-1; 9 bases are shared with TRBD1. CDR1 and CDR2 (germline): SGHRS, YFSETQ. V shed 0 bases and J 4 bases; nucleotides not matched to a gene: 4. This CDR3 has 15 residues. In DNA, the CDR3 is TGCGCCAGCAGCTTGGGGGTGACAGGGGGCACTGAAGCTTTCTTT. Translating it yields CASSLGVTGGTEAFF.

V usage is TRBV12-3 or TRBV12-4 and J usage is TRBJ2-7; D might be TRBD2 (5 bases). Deletions cut 4 bases from V and 2 bases from J, with 6 bases between. This CDR3 has 12 residues. The CDR3 DNA reads TGTGCCAGCAGTTCGGGGACCTACGAGCAGTACTTC. It encodes CASSSGTYEQYF.

CDR3 sequence (DNA): TGTGCCAGCAGCTCCAGGGGCCAAGAGACCCAGTACTTC. It codes for CASSSRGQETQYF. The chain combines TRBV5-4 with TRBJ2-5; weak D call: TRBD1 (6 bases). Germline-derived CDR1 and CDR2 are SGHNT and YYREEE (reference sequence). Deletions cut 3 bases from V and 1 base from J, with 7 bases between. This CDR3 has 13 residues.

This clone was detected once. V gene TRBV7-2 combines with J gene TRBJ1-3; TRBD1 matches at 8 bases. CDR3 length equals 18 residues. With 5 bases clipped from V and 0 bases from J, the junction kept 12 bases outside the gene matches. Germline CDR1 SGHTA, CDR2 FQGNSA. For the CDR3, the DNA is TGTGCCAGCAGCCAGACCGGGACAGGCCTGAACTCTGGAAACACCATATATTTT. Amino acids: CASSQTGTGLNSGNTIYF.